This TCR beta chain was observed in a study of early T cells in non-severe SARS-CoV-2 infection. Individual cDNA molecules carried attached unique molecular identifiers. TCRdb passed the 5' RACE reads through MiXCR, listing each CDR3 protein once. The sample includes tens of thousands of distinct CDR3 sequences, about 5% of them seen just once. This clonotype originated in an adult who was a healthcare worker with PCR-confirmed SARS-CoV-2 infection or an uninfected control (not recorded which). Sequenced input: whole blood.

In nucleotides, the CDR3 is TGTGCCAGCAGCGGAGCAGGGAAGCCCAACTATGGCTACACCTTC. Encoded protein: CASSGAGKPNYGYTF. The V call is TRBV9, the J call TRBJ1-2; the D gene is possibly TRBD1 (5 bases). Germline lookup yields CDR1 SGDLS and CDR2 YYNGEE. V lost 3 bases and J lost 2, with 14 bases in between. The CDR3 is 15 amino acids.